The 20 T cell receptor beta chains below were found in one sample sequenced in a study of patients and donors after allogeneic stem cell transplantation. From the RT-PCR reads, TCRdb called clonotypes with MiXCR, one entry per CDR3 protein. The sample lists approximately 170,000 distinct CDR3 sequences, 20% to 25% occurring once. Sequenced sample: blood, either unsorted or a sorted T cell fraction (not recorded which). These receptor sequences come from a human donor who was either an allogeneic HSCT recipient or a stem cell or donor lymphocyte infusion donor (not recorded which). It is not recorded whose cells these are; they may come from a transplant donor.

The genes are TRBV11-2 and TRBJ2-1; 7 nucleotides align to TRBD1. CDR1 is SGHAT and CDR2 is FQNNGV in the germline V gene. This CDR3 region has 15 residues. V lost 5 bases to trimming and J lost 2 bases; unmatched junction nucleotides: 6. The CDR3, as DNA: TGTGCCAGCAGCCGGGACGGACAGGCCTACAATGAGCAGTTCTTC. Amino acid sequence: CASSRDGQAYNEQFF.

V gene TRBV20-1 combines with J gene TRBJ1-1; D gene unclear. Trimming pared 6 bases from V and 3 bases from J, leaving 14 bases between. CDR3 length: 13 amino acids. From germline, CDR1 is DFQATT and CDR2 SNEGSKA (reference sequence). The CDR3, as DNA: TGCAGTGCCCCATTTATAGCGGACACTGAAGCTTTCTTT. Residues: CSAPFIADTEAFF.

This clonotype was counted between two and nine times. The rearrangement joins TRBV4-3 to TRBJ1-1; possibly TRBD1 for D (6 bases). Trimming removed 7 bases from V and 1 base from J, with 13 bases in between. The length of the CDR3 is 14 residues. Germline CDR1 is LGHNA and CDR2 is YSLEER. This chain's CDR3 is CASTSKDRNTEAFF. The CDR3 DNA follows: TGCGCCAGCACCTCGAAGGACAGGAACACTGAAGCTTTCTTT.

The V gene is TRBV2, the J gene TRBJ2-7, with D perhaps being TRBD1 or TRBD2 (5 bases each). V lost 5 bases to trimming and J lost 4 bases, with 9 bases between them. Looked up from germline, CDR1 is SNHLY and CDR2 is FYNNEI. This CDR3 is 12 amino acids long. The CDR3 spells CASSTEGYEQYF. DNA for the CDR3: TGTGCCAGCAGTACAGAGGGGTACGAGCAGTACTTC.

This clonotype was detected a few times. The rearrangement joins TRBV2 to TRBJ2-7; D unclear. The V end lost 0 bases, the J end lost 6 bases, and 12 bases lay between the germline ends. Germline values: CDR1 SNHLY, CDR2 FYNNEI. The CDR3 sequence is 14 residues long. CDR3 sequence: CASSEAGQAVEQYF. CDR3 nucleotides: TGTGCCAGCAGTGAAGCGGGCCAGGCGGTCGAGCAGTACTTC.

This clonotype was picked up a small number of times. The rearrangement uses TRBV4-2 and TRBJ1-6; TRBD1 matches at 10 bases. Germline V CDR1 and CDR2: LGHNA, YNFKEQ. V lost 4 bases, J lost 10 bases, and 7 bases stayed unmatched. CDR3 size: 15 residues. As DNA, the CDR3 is TGTGCCAGCAGCCCCCGGACAGGGGGAGGATCACCCCTCCACTTT. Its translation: CASSPRTGGGSPLHF.

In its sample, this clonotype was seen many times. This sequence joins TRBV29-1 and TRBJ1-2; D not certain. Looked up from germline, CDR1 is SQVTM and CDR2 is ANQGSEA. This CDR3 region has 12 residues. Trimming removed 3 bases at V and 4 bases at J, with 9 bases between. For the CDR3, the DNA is TGCAGCGTTGAGCAGACTAGCTATGGCTACACCTTC. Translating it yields CSVEQTSYGYTF.

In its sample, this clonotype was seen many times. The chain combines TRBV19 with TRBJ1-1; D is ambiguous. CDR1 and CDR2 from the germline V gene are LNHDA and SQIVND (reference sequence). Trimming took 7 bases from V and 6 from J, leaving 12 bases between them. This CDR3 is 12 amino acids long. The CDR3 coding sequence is TGTGCCAGTACTCGCGAGGGCCCTGAAGCTTTCTTT. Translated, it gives CASTREGPEAFF.

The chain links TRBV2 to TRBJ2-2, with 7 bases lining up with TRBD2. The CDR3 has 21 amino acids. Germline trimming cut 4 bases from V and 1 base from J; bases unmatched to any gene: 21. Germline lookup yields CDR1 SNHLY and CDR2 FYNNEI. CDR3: CASSVVGSGERPVVNTGELFF. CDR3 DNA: TGTGCCAGCAGTGTTGTTGGCAGCGGGGAGAGGCCAGTGGTGAACACCGGGGAGCTGTTTTTT.

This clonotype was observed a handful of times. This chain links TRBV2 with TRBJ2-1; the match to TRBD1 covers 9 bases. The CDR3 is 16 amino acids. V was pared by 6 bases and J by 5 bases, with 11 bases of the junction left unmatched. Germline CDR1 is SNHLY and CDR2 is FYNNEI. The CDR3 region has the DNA TGTGCCAGCAGCCCCCTCGGCTGGGACAGGGACAATGAGCAGTTCTTC. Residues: CASSPLGWDRDNEQFF.

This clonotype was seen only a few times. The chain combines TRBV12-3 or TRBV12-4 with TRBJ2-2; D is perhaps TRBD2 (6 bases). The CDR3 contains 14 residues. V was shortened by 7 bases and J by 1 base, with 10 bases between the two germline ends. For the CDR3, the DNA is TGTGCCAGCATCGGGACTGTGAACACCGGGGAGCTGTTTTTT. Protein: CASIGTVNTGELFF.

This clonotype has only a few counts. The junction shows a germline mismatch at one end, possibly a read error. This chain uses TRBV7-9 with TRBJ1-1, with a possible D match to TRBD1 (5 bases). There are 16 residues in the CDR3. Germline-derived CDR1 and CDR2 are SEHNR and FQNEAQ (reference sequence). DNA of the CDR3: TGTGCCGGCAGCTTCGGGACGGCCGCCGTCGACACTGAAGCTTTCTTT. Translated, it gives CAGSFGTAAVDTEAFF.

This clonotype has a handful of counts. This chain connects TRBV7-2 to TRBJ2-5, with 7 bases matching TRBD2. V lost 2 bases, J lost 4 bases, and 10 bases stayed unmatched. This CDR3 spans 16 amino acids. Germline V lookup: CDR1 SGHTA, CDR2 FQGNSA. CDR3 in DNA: TGTGCCAGCAGCTTATACCCACGAGCGGGATCAGAGACCCAGTACTTC. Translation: CASSLYPRAGSETQYF.

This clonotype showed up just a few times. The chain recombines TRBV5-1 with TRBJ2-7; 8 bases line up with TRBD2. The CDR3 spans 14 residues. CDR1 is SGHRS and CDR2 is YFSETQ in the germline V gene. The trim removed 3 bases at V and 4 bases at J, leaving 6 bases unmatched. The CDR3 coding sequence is TGCGCCAGCAGCTCTCTGGGACTAGAGTACGAGCAGTACTTC. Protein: CASSSLGLEYEQYF.

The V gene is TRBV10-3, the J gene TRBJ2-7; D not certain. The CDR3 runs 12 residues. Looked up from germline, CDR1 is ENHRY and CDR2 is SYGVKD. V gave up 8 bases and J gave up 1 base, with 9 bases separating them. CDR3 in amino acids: CAIGRLSYEQYF. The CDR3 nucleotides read TGTGCCATCGGTAGGCTGTCCTACGAGCAGTACTTC.

The CDR3 DNA sequence: TGTGCCAGCAGCAGGACAGGGGACTCGAGTAATTCACCCCTCCACTTT. Protein product: CASSRTGDSSNSPLHF. The rearrangement uses TRBV9 and TRBJ1-6; 9 bases are a match to TRBD1. CDR1 and CDR2 from the germline V gene are SGDLS and YYNGEE. V shed 4 bases and J 6 bases; nucleotides not matched to a gene: 8. This CDR3 is built from 16 residues.

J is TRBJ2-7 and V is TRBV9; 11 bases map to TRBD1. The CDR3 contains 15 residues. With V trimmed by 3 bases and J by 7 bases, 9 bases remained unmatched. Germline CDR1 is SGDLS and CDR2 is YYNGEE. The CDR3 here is CASSETGQGAGEQYF. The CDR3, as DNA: TGTGCCAGCAGCGAAACAGGACAGGGGGCGGGTGAGCAGTACTTC.

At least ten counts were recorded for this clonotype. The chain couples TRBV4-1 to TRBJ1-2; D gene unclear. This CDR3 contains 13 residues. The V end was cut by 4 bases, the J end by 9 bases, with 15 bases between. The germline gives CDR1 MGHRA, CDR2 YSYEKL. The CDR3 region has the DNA TGCGCCAGCAGCCCTTCATCCCTAGGGAGCTACACCTTC. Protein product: CASSPSSLGSYTF.

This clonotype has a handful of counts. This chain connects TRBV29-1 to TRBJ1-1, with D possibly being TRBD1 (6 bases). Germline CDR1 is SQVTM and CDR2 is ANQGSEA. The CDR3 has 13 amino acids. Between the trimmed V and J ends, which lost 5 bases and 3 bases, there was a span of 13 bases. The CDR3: CSVQGWGDTEAFF. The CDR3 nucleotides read TGCAGCGTTCAGGGGTGGGGGGACACTGAAGCTTTCTTT.

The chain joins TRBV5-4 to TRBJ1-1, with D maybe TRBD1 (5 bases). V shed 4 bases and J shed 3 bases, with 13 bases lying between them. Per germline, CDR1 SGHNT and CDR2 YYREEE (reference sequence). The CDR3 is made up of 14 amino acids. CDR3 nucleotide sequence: TGTGCCAGCAGCACGACAGAACTTTACACTGAAGCTTTCTTT. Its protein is CASSTTELYTEAFF.